The subject of this entry is one T cell receptor (beta chain). Its antigen is undetermined. The data were obtained in a study of identical twins. Study conclusions and caveats: It was cross-sectional statistical analysis, not following the same donors, that the conclusions relied on. Beta clonotypes that were abundant in cord blood contained fewer insertions, a pattern absent from memory repertoires.

It was template switching that added a universal primer site, and there were unique molecular identifiers on the cDNA. TCRdb independently ran MiXCR on the 5' RACE reads; one entry per CDR3 protein. The table records some 440,000 distinct CDR3 sequences, approximately 24% of them present only once. The CDR3 is made up of 16 amino acids. With 6 bases clipped from V and 6 bases from J, the junction kept 11 bases outside the gene matches. The data were also submitted as part of a second study, on T cells expressing NK-cell markers. From that report: The HCMV specificity of the expanded NKG2C+ T cell clones stayed unresolved.

This sequence originates from a woman under 30 in good health. What was sequenced was CD4+ T cells sorted from blood. This chain links TRBV12-3 or TRBV12-4 with TRBJ2-2, with TRBD2 identical over 9 bases. The CDR3 protein is CASRRLAAAGAGELFF. Written as DNA, the CDR3 is TGTGCCAGCAGACGACTAGCGGCCGCGGGCGCCGGGGAGCTGTTTTTT.